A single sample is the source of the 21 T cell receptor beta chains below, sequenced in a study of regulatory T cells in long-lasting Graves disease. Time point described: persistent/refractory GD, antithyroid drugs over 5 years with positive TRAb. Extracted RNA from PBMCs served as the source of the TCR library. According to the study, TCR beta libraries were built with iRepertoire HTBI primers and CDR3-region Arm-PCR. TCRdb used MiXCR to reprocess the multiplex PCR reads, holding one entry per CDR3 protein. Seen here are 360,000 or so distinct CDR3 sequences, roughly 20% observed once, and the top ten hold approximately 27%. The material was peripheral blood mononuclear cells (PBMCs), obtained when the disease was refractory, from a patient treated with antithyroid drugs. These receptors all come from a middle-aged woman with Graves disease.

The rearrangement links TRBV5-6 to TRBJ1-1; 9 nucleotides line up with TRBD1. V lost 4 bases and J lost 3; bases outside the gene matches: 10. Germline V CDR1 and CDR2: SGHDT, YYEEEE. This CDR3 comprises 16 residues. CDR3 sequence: CASSPGQGNWYTEAFF. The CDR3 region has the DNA TGTGCCAGCAGCCCGGGACAGGGTAATTGGTACACTGAAGCTTTCTTT.

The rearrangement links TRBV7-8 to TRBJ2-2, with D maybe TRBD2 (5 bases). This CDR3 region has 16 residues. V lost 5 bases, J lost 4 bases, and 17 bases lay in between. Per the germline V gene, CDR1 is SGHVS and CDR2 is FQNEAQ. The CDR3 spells CASSRKSPRGTGELFF. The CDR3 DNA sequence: TGTGCCAGCAGCAGAAAGTCCCCCCGGGGCACCGGGGAGCTGTTTTTT.

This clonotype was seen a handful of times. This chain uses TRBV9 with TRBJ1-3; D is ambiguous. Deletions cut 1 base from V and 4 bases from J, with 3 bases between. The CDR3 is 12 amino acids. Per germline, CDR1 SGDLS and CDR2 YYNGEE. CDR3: CASSVHGNTIYF. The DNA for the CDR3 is TGTGCCAGCAGCGTACACGGAAACACCATATATTTT.

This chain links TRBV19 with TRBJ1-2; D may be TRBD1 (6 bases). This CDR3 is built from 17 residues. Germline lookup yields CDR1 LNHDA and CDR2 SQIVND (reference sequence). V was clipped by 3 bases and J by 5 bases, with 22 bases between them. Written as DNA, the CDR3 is TGTGCCAGTAGTATTCGGGGGGACACCGACGTCCCTTATGGCTACACCTTC. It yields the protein CASSIRGDTDVPYGYTF.

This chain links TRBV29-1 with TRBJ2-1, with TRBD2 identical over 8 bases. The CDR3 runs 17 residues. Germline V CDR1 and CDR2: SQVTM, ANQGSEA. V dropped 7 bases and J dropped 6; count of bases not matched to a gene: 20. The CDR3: CSAGYVSGKSSTNEQFF. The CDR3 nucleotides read TGCAGCGCCGGCTACGTTAGCGGGAAGTCCTCTACCAATGAGCAGTTCTTC.

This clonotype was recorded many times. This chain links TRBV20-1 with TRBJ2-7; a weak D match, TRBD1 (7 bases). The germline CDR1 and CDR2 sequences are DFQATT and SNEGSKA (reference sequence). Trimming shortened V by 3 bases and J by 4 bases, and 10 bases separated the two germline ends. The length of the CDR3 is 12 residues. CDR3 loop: CSARTGTYEQYF. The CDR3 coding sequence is TGCAGTGCTAGGACAGGGACTTACGAGCAGTACTTC.

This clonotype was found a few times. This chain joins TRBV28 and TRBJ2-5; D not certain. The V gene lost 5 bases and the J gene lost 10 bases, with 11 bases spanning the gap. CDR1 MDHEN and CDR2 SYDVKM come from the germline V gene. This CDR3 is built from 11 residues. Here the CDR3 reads CASSRLLNQYF. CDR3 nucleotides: TGTGCCAGCAGTCGACTTTTAAACCAGTACTTC. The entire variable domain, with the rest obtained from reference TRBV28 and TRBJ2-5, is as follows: DVKVTQSSRYLVKRTGEKVFLECVQDMDHENMFWYRQDPGLGLRLIYFSYDVKMKEKGDIPEGYSVSREKKERFSLILESASTNQTSMYLCASSRLLNQYFGPGTRLLVL.

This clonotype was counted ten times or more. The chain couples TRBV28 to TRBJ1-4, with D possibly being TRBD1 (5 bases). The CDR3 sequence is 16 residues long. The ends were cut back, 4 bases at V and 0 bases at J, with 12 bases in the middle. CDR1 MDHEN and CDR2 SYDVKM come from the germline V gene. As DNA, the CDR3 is TGTGCCAGCAGTTGGGGACTGGTGGCAACTAATGAAAAACTGTTTTTT. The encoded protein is CASSWGLVATNEKLFF.

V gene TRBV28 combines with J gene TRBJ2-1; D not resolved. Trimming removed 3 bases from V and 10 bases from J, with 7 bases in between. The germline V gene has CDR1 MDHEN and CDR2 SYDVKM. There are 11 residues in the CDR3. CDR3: CASSLSSEQFF. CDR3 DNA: TGTGCCAGCAGTTTGTCCAGCGAGCAGTTCTTC. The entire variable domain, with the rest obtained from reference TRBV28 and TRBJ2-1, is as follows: DVKVTQSSRYLVKRTGEKVFLECVQDMDHENMFWYRQDPGLGLRLIYFSYDVKMKEKGDIPEGYSVSREKKERFSLILESASTNQTSMYLCASSLSSEQFFGPGTRLTVL.

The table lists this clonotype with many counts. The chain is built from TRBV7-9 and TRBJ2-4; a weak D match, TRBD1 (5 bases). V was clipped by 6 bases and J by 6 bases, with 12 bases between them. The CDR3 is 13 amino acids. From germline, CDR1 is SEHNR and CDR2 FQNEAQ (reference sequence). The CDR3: CASSAGFGNIQYF. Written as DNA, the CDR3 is TGTGCCAGCAGTGCAGGGTTTGGAAACATTCAGTACTTC.

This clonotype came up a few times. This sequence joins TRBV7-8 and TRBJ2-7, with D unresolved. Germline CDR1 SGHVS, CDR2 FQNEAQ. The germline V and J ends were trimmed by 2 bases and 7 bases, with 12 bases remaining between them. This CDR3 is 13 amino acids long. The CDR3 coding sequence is TGTGCCAGCAGCTTACCGCCCCACGGGGAGCAGTACTTC. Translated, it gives CASSLPPHGEQYF.

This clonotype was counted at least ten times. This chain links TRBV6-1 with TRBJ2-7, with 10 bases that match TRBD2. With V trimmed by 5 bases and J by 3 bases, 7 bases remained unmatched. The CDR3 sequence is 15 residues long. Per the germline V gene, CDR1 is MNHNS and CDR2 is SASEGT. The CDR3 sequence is CASSTPGLAYYEQYF. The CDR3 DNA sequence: TGTGCCAGCAGTACCCCGGGACTAGCGTACTACGAGCAGTACTTC.

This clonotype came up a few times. CDR3 DNA sequence: TGTGCCAGCAGCCAAGAACTAGCACCCACCGGGGAGCTGTTTTTT. Its translation: CASSQELAPTGELFF. V gene TRBV14 combines with J gene TRBJ2-2; possibly TRBD2 for D (6 bases). V was cut by 0 bases and J by 4 bases, with 9 bases left in between. CDR3 length: 15 amino acids. Germline CDR1 reads SGHDN; CDR2 reads FVKESK.

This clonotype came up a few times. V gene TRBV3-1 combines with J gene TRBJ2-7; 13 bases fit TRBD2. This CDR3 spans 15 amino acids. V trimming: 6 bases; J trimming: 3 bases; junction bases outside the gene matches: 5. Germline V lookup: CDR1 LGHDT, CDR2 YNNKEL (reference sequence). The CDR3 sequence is CASSGLAGVGYEQYF. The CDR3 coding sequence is TGTGCCAGCAGTGGACTAGCGGGAGTGGGCTACGAGCAGTACTTC.

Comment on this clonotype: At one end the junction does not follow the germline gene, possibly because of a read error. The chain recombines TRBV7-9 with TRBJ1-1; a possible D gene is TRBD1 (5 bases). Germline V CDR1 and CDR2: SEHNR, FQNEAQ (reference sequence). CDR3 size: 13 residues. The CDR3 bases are TGTGCCAGCAGCCTACTCGAGGGGACTGAAGCTTCCTTT. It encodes CASSLLEGTEASF.

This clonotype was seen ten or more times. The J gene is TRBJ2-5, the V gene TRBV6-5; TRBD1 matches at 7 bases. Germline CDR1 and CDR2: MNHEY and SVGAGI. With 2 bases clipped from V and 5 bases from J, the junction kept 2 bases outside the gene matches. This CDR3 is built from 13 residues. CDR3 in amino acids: CASSYTGAETQYF. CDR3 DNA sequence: TGTGCCAGCAGTTACACAGGGGCGGAGACCCAGTACTTC.

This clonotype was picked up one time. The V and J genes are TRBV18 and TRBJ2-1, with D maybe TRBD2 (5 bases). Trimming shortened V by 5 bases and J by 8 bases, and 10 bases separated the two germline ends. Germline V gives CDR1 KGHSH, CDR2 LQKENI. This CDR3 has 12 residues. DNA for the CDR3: TGTGCCAGCTCAGGGAGTTCGGATGAGCAGTTCTTC. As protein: CASSGSSDEQFF.

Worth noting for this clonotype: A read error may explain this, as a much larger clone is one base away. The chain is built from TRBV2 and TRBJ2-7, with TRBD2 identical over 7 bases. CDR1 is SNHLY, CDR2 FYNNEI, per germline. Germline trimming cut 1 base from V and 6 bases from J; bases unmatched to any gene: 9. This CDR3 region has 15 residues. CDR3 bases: TGTGCCAGCAGTGAAGGCGGGGGATGGACCTGCGAGCAGTACTTC. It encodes CASSEGGGWTCEQYF.

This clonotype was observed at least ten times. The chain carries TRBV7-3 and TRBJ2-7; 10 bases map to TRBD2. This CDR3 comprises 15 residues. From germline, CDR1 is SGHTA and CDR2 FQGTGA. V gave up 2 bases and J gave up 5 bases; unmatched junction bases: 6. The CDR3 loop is CASSLWLAGVDEQYF. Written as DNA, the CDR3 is TGTGCCAGCAGCTTATGGCTAGCGGGAGTCGACGAGCAGTACTTC.

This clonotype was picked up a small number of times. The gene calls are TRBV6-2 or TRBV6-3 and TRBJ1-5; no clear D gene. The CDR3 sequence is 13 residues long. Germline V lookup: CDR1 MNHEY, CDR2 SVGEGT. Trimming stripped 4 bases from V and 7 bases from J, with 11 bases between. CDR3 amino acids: CASSSTQEQPQHF. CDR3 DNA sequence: TGTGCCAGCAGTTCGACCCAGGAACAGCCCCAGCATTTT.

DNA for the CDR3: TGTGCCAGCAGCTTAACTAGTCTCACTGGGGCCAACGTCCTGACTTTC. It yields the protein CASSLTSLTGANVLTF. The chain couples TRBV7-3 to TRBJ2-6; D unresolved. Looked up from germline, CDR1 is SGHTA and CDR2 is FQGTGA. This CDR3 contains 16 residues. V was trimmed by 0 bases and J by 2 bases, leaving 8 bases between them. Complete variable domain (other parts from reference TRBV7-3 and TRBJ2-6): GAGVSQTPSNKVTEKGKYVELRCDPISGHTALYWYRQSLGQGPEFLIYFQGTGAADDSGLPNDRFFAVRPEGSVSTLKIQRTERGDSAVYLCASSLTSLTGANVLTFGAGSRLTVL.